These T cell receptor beta chains were read from a single sample in a study of blood T cell repertoires in COVID-19. Profiling relied on immunoSEQ multiplex PCR, and the TCRdb table lists in-frame clones only, not all of them. Here the sample spans approximately 72,000 clones, approximately 86% being singletons. The material sequenced was peripheral blood. Source of these receptors: a woman between 55 and 75 years old with acute or convalescent COVID-19. CDR3s include the opening cysteine and the closing phenylalanine or tryptophan. The D gene is left open where the match is weak. Clone size appears in some rows only: once, few, many, or a class for an expanded clone.

d_call: .; v_call: TRBV6-1; clone_size: .; j_call: TRBJ2-3; cdr3_aa: CASSESGNENTQYF; cdr3_nt: TGTGCCAGCAGTGAATCGGGGAATGAAAATACGCAGTATTTT
d_call: .; v_call: TRBV30; clone_size: .; j_call: TRBJ2-2; cdr3_aa: CAWNGRAPAGELFF; cdr3_nt: TGTGCCTGGAATGGCAGGGCCCCCGCCGGGGAGCTGTTTTTT
d_call: .; v_call: TRBV5-4; clone_size: .; j_call: TRBJ2-3; cdr3_aa: CASSLAGLGTDTQYF; cdr3_nt: TGTGCCAGCAGCTTGGCAGGGTTGGGGACAGATACGCAGTATTTT
d_call: .; v_call: TRBV7-9; clone_size: .; j_call: TRBJ1-1; cdr3_aa: CASSLVRVLNTEAFF; cdr3_nt: TGTGCCAGCAGCTTAGTGAGGGTACTGAACACTGAAGCTTTCTTT
d_call: TRBD1; v_call: TRBV2; clone_size: .; j_call: TRBJ2-5; cdr3_aa: CASTRDRGQETQYF; cdr3_nt: TGTGCCAGCACCAGGGACAGGGGTCAAGAGACCCAGTACTTC
d_call: .; v_call: TRBV19; clone_size: .; j_call: TRBJ2-3; cdr3_aa: CASSRGQISTDTQYF; cdr3_nt: TGTGCCAGTAGTCGGGGACAAATTAGCACAGATACGCAGTATTTT
d_call: TRBD2; v_call: TRBV4-1; clone_size: .; j_call: TRBJ2-7; cdr3_aa: CASSQVFAGGSYEQYF; cdr3_nt: TGCGCCAGCAGCCAAGTTTTCGCGGGGGGCTCCTACGAGCAGTACTTC
d_call: .; v_call: TRBV5-1; clone_size: .; j_call: TRBJ2-1; cdr3_aa: CASSFGGLYNEQFF; cdr3_nt: TGCGCCAGCAGCTTTGGGGGCTTATACAATGAGCAGTTCTTC
d_call: .; v_call: TRBV19; clone_size: .; j_call: TRBJ2-7; cdr3_aa: CASSMSGYEQYF; cdr3_nt: TGTGCCAGTAGTATGTCCGGGTACGAGCAGTACTTC
d_call: .; v_call: TRBV11-3; clone_size: .; j_call: TRBJ2-2; cdr3_aa: CASSLGAWDTGELFF; cdr3_nt: TGTGCCAGCAGCTTAGGAGCGTGGGACACCGGGGAGCTGTTTTTT
d_call: .; v_call: TRBV11-2; clone_size: few; j_call: TRBJ1-6; cdr3_aa: CASSPYTGSPLHF; cdr3_nt: TGTGCCAGCAGCCCCTACACAGGGTCACCCCTCCACTTT
d_call: TRBD1; v_call: TRBV6-5; clone_size: .; j_call: TRBJ2-7; cdr3_aa: CASSPRGLYEQYF; cdr3_nt: TGTGCCAGCAGTCCGAGGGGGCTTTACGAGCAGTACTTC
d_call: .; v_call: TRBV5-4; clone_size: .; j_call: TRBJ1-2; cdr3_aa: CASSYVQDYGYTF; cdr3_nt: TGTGCCAGCAGCTATGTTCAGGACTATGGCTACACCTTC
d_call: TRBD2; v_call: TRBV5-1; clone_size: .; j_call: TRBJ2-3; cdr3_aa: CASSLEQRGAVPDTQYF; cdr3_nt: TGCGCCAGCAGCTTGGAGCAGCGGGGCGCAGTTCCAGATACGCAGTATTTT
d_call: TRBD1; v_call: TRBV29-1; clone_size: .; j_call: TRBJ1-1; cdr3_aa: CSAHRGATEAFF; cdr3_nt: TGCAGCGCCCACAGGGGAGCCACTGAAGCTTTCTTT
d_call: .; v_call: TRBV7-9; clone_size: .; j_call: TRBJ2-7; cdr3_aa: CASSPGWRDDYEQYF; cdr3_nt: TGTGCCAGCAGCCCAGGGTGGAGGGACGACTACGAGCAGTACTTC
d_call: .; v_call: TRBV23-1; clone_size: .; j_call: TRBJ1-2; cdr3_aa: CASSPSPSRSYGYTF; cdr3_nt: TGCGCCAGCAGTCCGTCCCCGTCGCGAAGCTATGGCTACACCTTC
d_call: TRBD2; v_call: TRBV6-5; clone_size: .; j_call: TRBJ2-3; cdr3_aa: CASRGTSGGTDTQYF; cdr3_nt: TGTGCCAGCAGGGGGACTAGCGGGGGCACAGATACGCAGTATTTT
d_call: TRBD1; v_call: TRBV5-4; clone_size: few; j_call: TRBJ2-3; cdr3_aa: CASSRRDSLTHTQYF; cdr3_nt: TGTGCCAGCAGTCGCCGGGACAGCCTTACACATACGCAGTATTTT
d_call: TRBD1; v_call: TRBV20-1; clone_size: .; j_call: TRBJ2-7; cdr3_aa: CSASFRGPPYEQYF; cdr3_nt: TGCAGTGCTAGTTTCAGGGGGCCCCCCTACGAGCAGTACTTC
d_call: TRBD2; v_call: TRBV5-3; clone_size: .; j_call: TRBJ2-7; cdr3_aa: CARSSGGSLFLSYEQYF; cdr3_nt: TGTGCCAGAAGCTCGGGGGGGAGCCTATTCCTCAGCTACGAGCAGTACTTC
d_call: TRBD2; v_call: TRBV6-4; clone_size: .; j_call: TRBJ2-3; cdr3_aa: CASSAGTSIDTQYF; cdr3_nt: TGTGCCAGCAGTGCCGGGACTAGCATTGATACGCAGTATTTT
d_call: TRBD1; v_call: TRBV29-1; clone_size: .; j_call: TRBJ2-3; cdr3_aa: CSVEWTGERTDTQYF; cdr3_nt: TGCAGCGTTGAGTGGACAGGGGAGCGCACAGATACGCAGTATTTT
d_call: TRBD1; v_call: TRBV2; clone_size: .; j_call: TRBJ1-1; cdr3_aa: CASSRQGGETEAFF; cdr3_nt: TGTGCCAGCAGTCGACAGGGCGGGGAGACTGAAGCTTTCTTT
d_call: TRBD1; v_call: TRBV11-1; clone_size: .; j_call: TRBJ2-1; cdr3_aa: CASSLGTGGAGNEQFF; cdr3_nt: TGTGCCAGCAGCTTAGGTACAGGGGGCGCGGGAAATGAGCAGTTCTTC